This record looks at one T cell receptor (beta chain) sequence and its context. Its antigen remains unknown. Next came a second PCR, run for about 6 to 12 cycles, which used a sample-barcoded 5' primer along with a J-beta primer mix. TCRdb re-analysed the 5' RACE reads in MiXCR, keeping a single row per CDR3 protein. This table has around 800,000 distinct CDR3 sequences, under 45% appearing once. This specimen comes from a study of blood T cells in healthy people across ages. Study-level findings and limits: While age rose, TCR beta diversity per million T cells dropped in a roughly linear way.

Per the germline V gene, CDR1 is ENHRY and CDR2 is SYGVKD. CDR3 length: 15 amino acids. V was pared by 0 bases and J by 4 bases, with 10 bases between. This clonotype was sampled from a man aged 60-69 years in good health. Sequences were obtained from blood. The V call is TRBV10-3, the J call TRBJ1-5; a weak D match, TRBD1 (6 bases). Here the CDR3 reads CAISESGTPNQPQHF. The DNA for the CDR3 is TGTGCCATCAGTGAGTCCGGGACACCTAATCAGCCCCAGCATTTT.